A single sample gave rise to the 21 T cell receptor beta chains below, sequenced in a study of CD8+CD57+ T cells in acquired aplastic anemia. Patients chosen for sequencing had shown CD8+CD57+ cell expansion by flow cytometry. TCR beta VDJ combinations and CDR3 sequences were profiled from genomic DNA. Each CDR3 protein is one row after TCRdb ran MiXCR on the reads. The data contain about 160,000 distinct CDR3 sequences, around 52% of them seen just once; the ten biggest clones take up around a third. The sample consisted of sorted CD4+, CD8+, or CD8+CD57+ T cells (not recorded which) from PBMCs. All receptors come from a human donor with aplastic anemia.

This clonotype was detected ten times or more. The chain is built from TRBV20-1 and TRBJ2-1, with 8 bases matching TRBD2. This CDR3 comprises 16 residues. Per germline, CDR1 DFQATT and CDR2 SNEGSKA (reference sequence). Germline trimming cut 6 bases from V and 0 bases from J; bases unmatched to any gene: 10. The CDR3 here is CSAGSTLAGSYNEQFF. CDR3 sequence (DNA): TGCAGTGCCGGCAGCACTCTAGCGGGCTCCTACAATGAGCAGTTCTTC.

With respect to this clonotype: Relative to the germline gene, one junction end is altered; a read error may explain this. V usage is TRBV24-1 and J usage is TRBJ2-7, with 9 bases identical to TRBD1. Germline values: CDR1 KGHDR, CDR2 SFDVKD. The CDR3 has 15 residues. Here the CDR3 reads CAASDPGTGHDEQYF. CDR3 DNA sequence: TGTGCCGCCAGTGACCCGGGGACAGGGCACGACGAGCAGTACTTC.

The chain joins TRBV25-1 to TRBJ2-1; a weak D match, TRBD2 (6 bases). V lost 7 bases, J lost 7 bases, and 23 bases lay in between. The germline V gene has CDR1 MGHDK and CDR2 SYGVNS. The CDR3 contains 16 residues. The CDR3 sequence: CASTGMQGGGKNEQFF. The CDR3 DNA reads TGTGCCAGCACCGGAATGCAGGGTGGGGGGAAGAATGAGCAGTTCTTC.

This clonotype was detected once. This chain uses TRBV15 with TRBJ2-5; tentatively, D is TRBD2 (6 bases). The CDR3 consists of 14 residues. Trimming took off 6 bases at V and 4 bases at J, with 15 bases between the two ends. The germline CDR1 and CDR2 sequences are LNHNV and YYDKDF (reference sequence). Here the CDR3 DNA reads TGTGCCACCAGTGGCGGGGCTGGGGGAGAGACCCAGTACTTC. This translates into CATSGGAGGETQYF. Together with reference TRBV15 and TRBJ2-5, the CDR3 gives the full variable domain: DAMVIQNPRYQVTQFGKPVTLSCSQTLNHNVMYWYQQKSSQAPKLLFHYYDKDFNNEADTPDNFQSRRPNTSFCFLDIRSPGLGDTAMYLCATSGGAGGETQYFGPGTRLLVL.

The chain recombines TRBV10-3 with TRBJ2-5; weak D call: TRBD1 (6 bases). CDR3 length: 13 amino acids. Trimming took off 4 bases at V and 5 bases at J, with 11 bases between the two ends. The germline V gene encodes CDR1 ENHRY and CDR2 SYGVKD. CDR3 sequence reads: CAISAGARETQYF. The CDR3 DNA sequence: TGTGCCATCAGTGCAGGGGCCAGGGAGACCCAGTACTTC.

The table lists this clonotype with many counts. The rearrangement uses TRBV25-1 and TRBJ1-2; D possibly corresponds to TRBD1 (5 bases). There are 16 residues in the CDR3. From germline, CDR1 is MGHDK and CDR2 SYGVNS. V was clipped by 10 bases and J by 3 bases, with 24 bases between them. The DNA of the CDR3 is TGTGCCACCCTAGGCGGGGGGACCCGAAATCACTATGGCTACACCTTC. This sequence encodes CATLGGGTRNHYGYTF.

The chain couples TRBV10-1 to TRBJ2-7; TRBD1 matches 8 bases. The junction had 3 bases not matched to a gene; V was cut back by 2 bases and J by 0 bases. The CDR3 runs 15 residues. CDR1 is WNHNN and CDR2 is SYGVQD in the germline V gene (reference sequence). The CDR3 coding sequence is TGCGCCAGCAGTGAGGCCGGGACAGGCTCCTACGAGCAGTACTTC. This codes for CASSEAGTGSYEQYF.

At least ten counts were recorded for this clonotype. This chain connects TRBV7-3 to TRBJ2-3; 10 nucleotides align to TRBD2. Germline trimming cut 4 bases from V and 8 bases from J; bases unmatched to any gene: 3. Germline CDR1 reads SGHTA; CDR2 reads FQGTGA. CDR3 length equals 13 residues. This CDR3 is CASSSAGGGTQYF. The CDR3 region has the DNA TGTGCCAGCAGCTCAGCGGGGGGGGGTACGCAGTATTTT.

Details on this clonotype: It is likely a read error, because the conserved phenylalanine at the end of the CDR3 is missing. The chain carries TRBV29-1 and TRBJ1-1, with TRBD1 matching 10 bases. The CDR3 totals 15 residues. The V gene's germline CDR1 is SQVTM and CDR2 ANQGSEA. V shed 2 bases and J 2 bases; nucleotides not matched to a gene: 5. The CDR3 nucleotides are TGCAGCGTTGAACGCCCGACAGGGGGCAACACTGAAGCTTTCTCT. Translated: CSVERPTGGNTEAFS.

The rearrangement uses TRBV5-3 and TRBJ1-2; 7 bases are shared with TRBD1. TRBV5-3 is known as an ORF, though its function is uncertain. V gave up 8 bases and J gave up 6 bases; unmatched junction bases: 7. CDR3 length: 12 amino acids. Here the CDR3 DNA reads TGTGCCAGCAGCAGGGGGGGTCATGGCTACACCTTC. This gives the protein CASSRGGHGYTF.

This clonotype was seen at least ten times. This sequence joins TRBV13 and TRBJ2-7; TRBD1 aligns across 10 bases. After removal of 5 bases from V and 2 bases from J, the junction contained 9 bases not matched to a gene. Germline CDR1 PRHDT, CDR2 FYEKMQ (reference sequence). This CDR3 is 16 amino acids long. CDR3 amino acids: CASSPLKGQGTYEQYF. The CDR3 nucleotides read TGTGCCAGCAGCCCCCTGAAGGGACAGGGGACCTACGAGCAGTACTTC.

CDR3 coding DNA: TGTGCCAGTATCCAGTCCGGGACAGATGGCTACACCTTC. This encodes CASIQSGTDGYTF. The rearrangement links TRBV19 to TRBJ1-2, with TRBD1 identical over 7 bases. Germline V gene sequence: CDR1 LNHDA, CDR2 SQIVND (reference sequence). The CDR3 covers 13 residues. V shed 7 bases, J shed 6 bases, and the junction held 8 bases outside the gene matches.

This clonotype was picked up many times. The chain is built from TRBV5-4 and TRBJ1-3; possibly TRBD1 for D (5 bases). The V and J ends lost 0 bases and 0 bases respectively, with 7 bases between them. CDR1 and CDR2 (germline): SGHNT, YYREEE (reference sequence). This CDR3 contains 15 residues. CDR3 loop: CASSLEGHSGNTIYF. Here the CDR3 DNA reads TGTGCCAGCAGCTTGGAAGGACACTCTGGAAACACCATATATTTT.

V and J are TRBV20-1 and TRBJ2-4; D perhaps matches TRBD1 (6 bases). V was trimmed by 4 bases and J by 3 bases, leaving 7 bases between them. This CDR3 region has 12 residues. In germline, CDR1 is DFQATT, CDR2 SNEGSKA (reference sequence). The DNA for the CDR3 is TGCAGTGCTATGGACAGCAAAAACATTCAGTACTTC. Translation: CSAMDSKNIQYF.

This clonotype was counted only a few times. The rearrangement joins TRBV9 to TRBJ2-5; 8 bases map to TRBD1. Trimming removed 3 bases from V and 6 bases from J; junction bases left unmatched: 7. Germline V gene data show CDR1 as SGDLS and CDR2 as YYNGEE. The length of the CDR3 is 14 residues. In nucleotides, the CDR3 is TGTGCCAGCAGCGCGTCGGGACAGGAAAAGACCCAGTACTTC. It codes for CASSASGQEKTQYF.

The chain has TRBV7-3 and TRBJ2-7; maybe TRBD1 (6 bases). CDR3 length equals 13 residues. The V end was cut by 4 bases, the J end by 7 bases, with 14 bases between. Germline CDR1 and CDR2: SGHTA and FQGTGA. CDR3 protein: CASSSQQGREQYF. The CDR3, as DNA: TGTGCCAGCAGCTCGCAACAGGGTCGGGAGCAGTACTTC.

This clonotype was seen at least ten times. The CDR3 loop is CASSQTGIAYGYTF. DNA of the CDR3: TGTGCCAGCAGCCAGACAGGGATTGCCTATGGCTACACCTTC. V gene TRBV3-1 combines with J gene TRBJ1-2; 7 bases line up with TRBD1. Per germline, CDR1 LGHDT and CDR2 YNNKEL (reference sequence). The CDR3 runs 14 residues. Trimming took 3 bases from V and 4 from J; bases not matched to a gene: 5.

This clonotype was seen many times. This chain uses TRBV4-3 with TRBJ1-2; tentatively, D is TRBD1 (5 bases). This CDR3 spans 15 amino acids. Germline V lookup: CDR1 LGHNA, CDR2 YSLEER. V was clipped by 0 bases and J by 8 bases, with 16 bases between them. CDR3 sequence: CASSQEGWASGGYTF. DNA for the CDR3: TGCGCCAGCAGCCAAGAGGGGTGGGCCTCAGGGGGCTACACCTTC.

Many counts were recorded for this clonotype. The CDR3 spells CASSEGPVGTGAYEQYF. The CDR3, as DNA: TGTGCCAGCAGTGAAGGCCCGGTGGGGACAGGGGCCTACGAGCAGTACTTC. This chain uses TRBV6-1 with TRBJ2-7; 10 positions match TRBD1. The junction had 8 bases not matched to a gene; V was cut back by 1 base and J by 2 bases. Germline values: CDR1 MNHNS, CDR2 SASEGT. This CDR3 spans 17 amino acids.

In this sample, this clonotype turned up many times. This chain connects TRBV29-1 to TRBJ2-7; possibly TRBD1 for D (5 bases). The CDR3 extends over 14 amino acids. The V end was cut by 7 bases, the J end by 4 bases, with 20 bases between. Germline CDR1 is SQVTM and CDR2 is ANQGSEA. The CDR3 region is CSGTSTGDGYEQYF. Here the CDR3 DNA reads TGCAGCGGAACCTCAACAGGAGACGGTTACGAGCAGTACTTC.

Details on this clonotype: A much larger clone differs by one base, so this may be a read error. The chain has TRBV7-8 and TRBJ2-7; no definite D call. Germline lookup yields CDR1 SGHVS and CDR2 FQNEAQ. CDR3 length: 11 residues. V was pared by 5 bases and J by 3 bases, with 5 bases between. This chain's CDR3 is CASSNYYEQYF. The CDR3 region has the DNA TGTGCCAGCAGCAACTACTACGAGCAGTACTTC.